The entry that follows covers one T cell receptor (beta chain) sequence. What it recognizes is unknown. The data were taken from a study of OX40 agonist ivuxolimab in advanced cancers. In the study overall: Across the patients, intravenous ivuxolimab was delivered every 2 weeks at 0.01 to 10 mg/kg. Study-wide points: Clonal expansion was among the lowest in partial responders at 0.1-3.0 mg/kg, especially CD8+. Average numbers of expanded clones were greater in CD8+ T cells than in CD4+.

Assay used: immunoSEQ multiplex PCR; TCRdb lists only in-frame clones, some missing. The sample records over 75,000 clones, less than 95% being singletons. Looked up from germline, CDR1 is SGHAT and CDR2 is FQNNGV. This CDR3 contains 19 residues. V dropped 5 bases and J dropped 1; count of bases not matched to a gene: 9. Sampling of blood occurred at baseline, cycle 4 day 1, and cycle 7 day 1. The specimen was CD4+ or CD8+ T cells sorted from blood, collected in a trial of the OX40 agonist ivuxolimab. The gene calls are TRBV11-2 and TRBJ2-3, with 16 bases fitting TRBD2. The receptor was derived from an adult with an advanced solid tumor such as melanoma, head and neck, liver or kidney cancer. The CDR3 sequence is CASSPGTSGRGWGTDTQYF. The CDR3 DNA sequence: TGTGCCAGCAGCCCCGGGACTAGCGGGAGGGGTTGGGGCACAGATACGCAGTATTTT. Looking up the rest from reference TRBV11-2 and TRBJ2-3 gives the full variable domain: EAGVAQSPRYKIIEKRQSVAFWCNPISGHATLYWYQQILGQGPKLLIQFQNNGVVDDSQLPKDRFSAERLKGVDSTLKIQPAKLEDSAVYLCASSPGTSGRGWGTDTQYFGPGTRLTVL.